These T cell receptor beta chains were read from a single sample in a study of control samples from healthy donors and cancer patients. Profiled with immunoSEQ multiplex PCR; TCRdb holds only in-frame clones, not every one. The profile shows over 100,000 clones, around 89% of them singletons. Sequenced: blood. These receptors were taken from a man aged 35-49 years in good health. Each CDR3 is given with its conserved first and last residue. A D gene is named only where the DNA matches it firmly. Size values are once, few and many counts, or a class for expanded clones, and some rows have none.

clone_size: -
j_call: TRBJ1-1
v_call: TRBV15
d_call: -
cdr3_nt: TGTGCCACCAGCAGAGAAAAGGGACAGAACACTGAAGCTTTCTTT
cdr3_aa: CATSREKGQNTEAFF

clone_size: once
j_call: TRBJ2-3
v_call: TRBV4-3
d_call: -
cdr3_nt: TGCGCCAGCAGCCAAGAGGTGGGGTACACAGATACGCAGTATTTT
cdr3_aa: CASSQEVGYTDTQYF

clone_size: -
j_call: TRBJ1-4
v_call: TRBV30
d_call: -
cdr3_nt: TGTGCCTGGAGTGTACCAGGGATGAATGAAAAACTGTTTTTT
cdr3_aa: CAWSVPGMNEKLFF

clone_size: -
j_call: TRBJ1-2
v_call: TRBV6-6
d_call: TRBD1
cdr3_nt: TGTGCCAGCAGTGGCGCCCAGACAGGGGGCGATGGCTACACCTTC
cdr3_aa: CASSGAQTGGDGYTF

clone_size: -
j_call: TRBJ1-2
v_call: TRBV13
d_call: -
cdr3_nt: TGTGCCAGCAGCTTAAGCCGGAACTATGGCTACACCTTC
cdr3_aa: CASSLSRNYGYTF

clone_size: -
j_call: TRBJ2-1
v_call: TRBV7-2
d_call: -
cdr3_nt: TGTGCCAGCAGCTTCGATCCAGGTGATACAATGAAGCAGTTCTTC
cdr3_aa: CASSFDPGDTMKQFF

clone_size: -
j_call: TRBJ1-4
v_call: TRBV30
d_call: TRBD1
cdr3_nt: TGTGCCTGGAGTGTAGGACAGGCCGGTAATGAAAAACTGTTTTTT
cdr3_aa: CAWSVGQAGNEKLFF

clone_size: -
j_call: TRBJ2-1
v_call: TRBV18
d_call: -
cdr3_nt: TGTGCCAGTACCCTCGGTTCCGGGGAATACAATGAGCAGTTCTTC
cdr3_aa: CASTLGSGEYNEQFF

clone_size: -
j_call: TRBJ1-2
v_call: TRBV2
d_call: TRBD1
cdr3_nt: TGTGCCAGCAGTGGACTGACAGGGAGGAACTATGGCTACACCTTC
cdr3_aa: CASSGLTGRNYGYTF

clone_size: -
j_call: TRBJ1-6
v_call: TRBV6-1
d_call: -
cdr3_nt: TGTGCCAGCAGTGAAAGGACAGCTTATAATTCACCCCTCCACTTT
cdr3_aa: CASSERTAYNSPLHF

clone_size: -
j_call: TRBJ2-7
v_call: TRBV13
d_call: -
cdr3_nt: TGTGCCAGCAGCTTCGATGCCCCCAGCAACGGTGGTTTAGCCCCCATTACCTTC
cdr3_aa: CASSFDAPSNGGLAPITF

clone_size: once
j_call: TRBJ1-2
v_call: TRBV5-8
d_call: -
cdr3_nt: TGTGCCAGCAGCTTTTCAGGGACTGGTGGCTACACCTTC
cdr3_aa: CASSFSGTGGYTF

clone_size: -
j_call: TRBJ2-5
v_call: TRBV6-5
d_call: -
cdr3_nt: TGTGCCAGCAGTTACCTAGGGACATCTGATCAAGAGACCCAGTACTTC
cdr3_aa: CASSYLGTSDQETQYF